A selection of T cell receptor beta chains follows, all from one sample in a study of T cells in Graves' hyperthyroidism and ophthalmopathy. In TCRdb, the multiplex PCR reads were re-called with MiXCR into one record per CDR3 protein. The sample includes fewer than 500,000 distinct CDR3 sequences, about 14% seen only once; the top ten take less than 20%. The source material was blood. The receptors shown here come from a woman under 40 with Graves' ophthalmopathy. Each CDR3 is given with its conserved first and last residue. D genes are given only for firm matches. Some rows mark clone size as missing; the rest say once, few, many or name a class of expanded clone.

TRBJ2-5 | TRBV2 | 17 | . | TRBD2 | TGTGCCAGCAAAGATGGGGTTAGCGGGGGGCCGGGGGAGACCCAGTACTTC | CASKDGVSGGPGETQYF
TRBJ2-3 | TRBV24-1 | 16 | . | TRBD2 | TGTGCCACCAGTGACCTTAGCGGGGGCCTCACAGATACGCAGTATTTT | CATSDLSGGLTDTQYF
TRBJ2-2 | TRBV15 | 15 | many | . | TGTGCCACCAGCAGGGACACGAACGGGGCCGGGGAGCTGTTTTTT | CATSRDTNGAGELFF
TRBJ2-4 | TRBV7-6 | 16 | few | TRBD2 | TGTGCCAGCAGCCCGAGACTAGCGGGGGGAAAAAACATTCAGTACTTC | CASSPRLAGGKNIQYF
TRBJ2-2 | TRBV9 | 14 | few | . | TGTGCCAGCGAGGGGGATAATGGGGCCGGGGAGCTGTTTTTT | CASEGDNGAGELFF
TRBJ2-1 | TRBV2 | 10 | many | . | TGTGCCAGCACCGGTGGTGAGCAGTTCTTC | CASTGGEQFF
TRBJ2-2 | TRBV6-1 | 16 | many | . | TGTGCCAGCAGTGATTGGGGCAGCACGAACACCGGGGAGCTGTTTTTT | CASSDWGSTNTGELFF
TRBJ2-3 | TRBV28 | 16 | many | . | TGTGCCAGCAGTTTAGCTGATGGGGGGTGGGAAGATACGCAGTATTTT | CASSLADGGWEDTQYF
TRBJ1-3 | TRBV29-1 | 12 | . | . | TGCAGCGTCGGAACACCTGGAAACACCATATATTTT | CSVGTPGNTIYF
TRBJ1-1 | TRBV7-9 | 17 | . | TRBD1 | TGTGCCAGCAGCTCAACCGGGACAGGGGTTTTGAACACTGAAGCTTTCTTT | CASSSTGTGVLNTEAFF
TRBJ2-4 | TRBV19 | 16 | few | TRBD1 | TGTGCCAGTAGTACAGGACCGGGACAGGGGTCGAACATTCAGTACTTC | CASSTGPGQGSNIQYF
TRBJ2-2 | TRBV12-3/TRBV12-4 | 13 | many | . | TGTGCCAGCAGCTCGGACGGCCGGGGGGAGCTGTTTTTT | CASSSDGRGELFF
TRBJ2-7 | TRBV18 | 14 | many | . | TGTGCCAGCTCACGAGACAGCAGCTCCTACGAGCAGTACTTC | CASSRDSSSYEQYF
TRBJ2-3 | TRBV11-2 | 14 | many | . | TGTGCCAGCAGTAACGGGGGACGCACAGATACGCAGTATTTT | CASSNGGRTDTQYF
TRBJ2-1 | TRBV30 | 15 | . | . | TGTGCCTGGAATAAAGACGAAAAAGGGTTGAATGAGCAGTTCTTC | CAWNKDEKGLNEQFF
TRBJ2-1 | TRBV2 | 13 | many | . | TGTGCCAGCAGTTGGGGGGCGAGTAATGAGCAGTTCTTC | CASSWGASNEQFF
TRBJ1-5 | TRBV6-2/TRBV6-3 | 16 | many | . | TGTGCCAGCAGTTCCCACGTGGGGGAGACGAATCAGCCCCAGCATTTT | CASSSHVGETNQPQHF
TRBJ2-7 | TRBV7-9 | 14 | many | . | TGTGCCAGCAGCTTGGGAGGGGGAAAGTACGAGCAGTACTTC | CASSLGGGKYEQYF
TRBJ2-1 | TRBV7-2 | 20 | many | . | TGTGCCAGCAGCTTAGTTCTCGGGACACTAGATCCTAGCTCCTACAATGAGCAGTTCTTC | CASSLVLGTLDPSSYNEQFF
TRBJ2-7 | TRBV20-1 | 20 | . | TRBD1 | TGCAGTGCTAGAGGGGCAGCCGGGACAGGAAACCTCGCTGCGGGCTACGAGCAGTACTTC | CSARGAAGTGNLAAGYEQYF
TRBJ2-3 | TRBV6-1 | 17 | many | TRBD2 | TGTGCCAGCAGTGATATCGGGCTCGGGGGGGCCACAGATACGCAGTATTTT | CASSDIGLGGATDTQYF
TRBJ2-1 | TRBV6-1 | 14 | many | . | TGTGCCAGCAGGGAGACAGATGTTTCGGGTGAGCAGTTCTTC | CASRETDVSGEQFF
TRBJ1-1 | TRBV6-1 | 11 | many | . | TGTGCCAGCATGGGGAGGACTGAAGCTTTCTTT | CASMGRTEAFF
TRBJ2-3 | TRBV20-1 | 15 | many | TRBD2 | TGCAGTGCTAGAACTAGCGGGGGGCAAGAAGATACGCAGTATTTT | CSARTSGGQEDTQYF
TRBJ1-1 | TRBV18 | 15 | many | . | TGTGCCAGCTCACCACCTACCGGGGCATGGGATGAAGCTTTCTTT | CASSPPTGAWDEAFF
TRBJ2-6 | TRBV5-1 | 17 | many | TRBD1 | TGCGCCAGCAGCCGGCCAACAGGGGGTGCTGGGGCCAACGTCCTGACTTTC | CASSRPTGGAGANVLTF
TRBJ2-5 | TRBV5-1 | 15 | few | TRBD2 | TGCGCCAGCAGCTTGCCAGCGGGGGGGGACGAGACCCAGTACTTC | CASSLPAGGDETQYF
TRBJ1-6 | TRBV6-2/TRBV6-3 | 13 | many | TRBD1 | TGTGCCAGCAGAACAGGGGTCGATTCACCCCTCCACTTT | CASRTGVDSPLHF
TRBJ2-1 | TRBV18 | 14 | many | . | TGTGCCAGCTCACCACTTTCAAGTGCCTATGAGCAGTTCTTC | CASSPLSSAYEQFF
TRBJ2-1 | TRBV18 | 17 | many | . | TGTGCCAGCTCAATGGTCTCGGCGGGGGCGCGGAACAATGAGCAGTTCTTC | CASSMVSAGARNNEQFF
TRBJ2-5 | TRBV5-8 | 17 | many | TRBD2 | TGTGCCAGCAGCAGTAAGAAAGGGACTAGCAAGCAAGAGACCCAGTACTTC | CASSSKKGTSKQETQYF
TRBJ2-3 | TRBV20-1 | 20 | many | . | TGCAGTGCTGAGACCGGTGGGTGGGTACGAAACCCAACTAGCACAGATACGCAGTATTTT | CSAETGGWVRNPTSTDTQYF
TRBJ2-7 | TRBV28 | 12 | . | TRBD2 | TGTGCCATAAATGTGGGGGGGTACGAGCAGTACTTC | CAINVGGYEQYF
TRBJ1-5 | TRBV28 | 15 | . | TRBD1 | TGTGCCAGCAAACAGGGGGCGGGAAGCAATCAGCCCCAGCATTTT | CASKQGAGSNQPQHF
TRBJ2-1 | TRBV3-1 | 17 | many | TRBD2 | TGTGCCAGCTGGGGGCCTGGCGCTAGCGGGGGTATGGATGAGCAGTTCTTC | CASWGPGASGGMDEQFF
TRBJ2-1 | TRBV5-4 | 14 | . | . | TGTGCCAGCAGCTTGGGACAACAGGACAATGAGCAGTTCTTC | CASSLGQQDNEQFF
TRBJ2-2 | TRBV5-1 | 16 | many | TRBD1 | TGCGCCAGCAGATCACAGGGGACACAGAACACCGGGGAGCTGTTTTTT | CASRSQGTQNTGELFF